This T cell receptor (beta chain) was profiled in a study of cytomegalovirus exposure and HLA in healthy donors. This PCR relied on a set of 60 Vbeta primers and 13 Jbeta primers. The assay was immunoSEQ multiplex PCR, and TCRdb's table has in-frame clones only and misses some. In the table there are roughly 230,000 clones, around 90% of which are singletons. Points on this clone: Antigen unknown.

Findings of the study overall: Beyond CMV serostatus, there was no information to go on about immune exposure. Sequencing probably produced one cluster of sequence variants that were highly shared.

Trimming removed 2 bases at V and 5 bases at J, with 9 bases between. This CDR3 has 13 amino acids. Germline V gives CDR1 MNHEY, CDR2 SVGAGI. The V call is TRBV6-5, the J call TRBJ1-1; D perhaps matches TRBD1 (6 bases). Sequencing was performed on PBMCs. The TCR originated in a girl aged 2-10 years in good health and CMV-seronegative. CDR3 region: CASSYPDRTEAFF. CDR3 bases: TGTGCCAGCAGTTACCCCGACAGGACTGAAGCTTTCTTT.